This entry lists 20 T cell receptor beta chains sequenced from one sample in a study of T-cell memory formation after mild COVID-19. One entry per CDR3 protein results from TCRdb running MiXCR on the 5' RACE reads. The table lists 75,000 to 90,000 distinct CDR3 sequences, approximately 15% of them singletons. Sequenced: PBMCs or a T cell subset sorted from them (not recorded which). The receptors derive from an adult woman who had mild COVID-19 (a few samples of this study predate the infection). Cell type and time point are not known.

The V gene is TRBV6-6, the J gene TRBJ2-7, with TRBD1 as a possible D gene (5 bases). The CDR3 consists of 14 residues. Germline V CDR1 and CDR2: MNHNY, SVGAGI (reference sequence). The V gene lost 2 bases and the J gene lost 3 bases, with 11 bases spanning the gap. CDR3 DNA sequence: TGTGCCAGCAGTTACGAAGGGGCCTACTACGAGCAGTACTTC. This translates into CASSYEGAYYEQYF.

The chain couples TRBV7-8 to TRBJ2-5; the D is unclear. Germline lookup yields CDR1 SGHVS and CDR2 FQNEAQ. The CDR3 is 14 amino acids. Trimming stripped 2 bases from V and 0 bases from J, with 7 bases between. CDR3 nucleotides: TGTGCCAGCAGCTTAAGGGTGTACCAAGAGACCCAGTACTTC. Its translation is CASSLRVYQETQYF.

In its sample, this clonotype was seen a few times. In nucleotides, the CDR3 is TGCGCCAGCAGCTTTGGACAGAACACCGGGGAGCTGTTTTTT. Residues: CASSFGQNTGELFF. The chain combines TRBV5-1 with TRBJ2-2; maybe TRBD1 (5 bases). V shed 2 bases and J shed 1 base, with 6 bases lying between them. CDR1 is SGHRS and CDR2 is YFSETQ in the germline V gene. The CDR3 contains 14 residues.

This clonotype was observed a handful of times. One junction end disagrees with the germline gene, perhaps due to a read error. The chain is built from TRBV4-1 and TRBJ1-5; D not certain. The CDR3 contains 11 residues. Germline V gene lookup returns CDR1 MGHRA and CDR2 YSYEKL. CDR3 DNA: TGCGCCAGCGGTTATGGCGGAACATTCTTTTTT. As protein: CASGYGGTFFF.

The count of this clonotype is one. The chain has TRBV12-3 or TRBV12-4 and TRBJ1-2; D unresolved. This CDR3 comprises 14 residues. The V end was cut by 4 bases, the J end by 6 bases, with 15 bases between. CDR3 in amino acids: CASSSPVGGHGYTF. The CDR3 region has the DNA TGTGCCAGCAGTTCACCCGTTGGCGGGCATGGCTACACCTTC.

J is TRBJ2-3 and V is TRBV27; D call uncertain. The CDR3 is 14 amino acids. V lost 5 bases and J lost 2, with 11 bases in between. Germline V gene lookup returns CDR1 MNHEY and CDR2 SMNVEV (reference sequence). In DNA form, the CDR3 reads TGTGCCAGCAGTCCTTGGGGATCCACAGATACGCAGTATTTT. Translating gives CASSPWGSTDTQYF.

The J gene is TRBJ2-3, the V gene TRBV4-2; D is uncertain. V was pared by 2 bases and J by 6 bases, with 9 bases between. Germline-derived CDR1 and CDR2 are LGHNA and YNFKEQ. CDR3 length: 13 residues. The CDR3 DNA reads as TGTGCCAGCAGCCAAAAAAGCCGGGATACGCAGTATTTT. Amino acids: CASSQKSRDTQYF.

The rearrangement joins TRBV7-9 to TRBJ1-2; maybe TRBD1 (5 bases). The CDR3 is 15 amino acids. V gave up 0 bases and J gave up 3 bases, with 11 bases separating them. Germline assignment: CDR1 SEHNR and CDR2 FQNEAQ (reference sequence). The CDR3: CASSLAGDGDYGYTF. In DNA form, the CDR3 reads TGTGCCAGCAGCTTAGCGGGGGATGGCGACTATGGCTACACCTTC.

This chain connects TRBV7-2 to TRBJ2-1, with D perhaps matching TRBD2 (5 bases). V dropped 5 bases and J dropped 10 bases, with 12 bases sitting between them. This CDR3 contains 12 residues. Germline V lookup: CDR1 SGHTA, CDR2 FQGNSA. The CDR3 nucleotides read TGTGCCAGCAGCATGACTACATCGGAGCAGTTCTTC. Its translation is CASSMTTSEQFF. The full variable domain, in which reference TRBV7-2 and TRBJ2-1 provide the parts outside the CDR3, is GAGVSQSPSNKVTEKGKDVELRCDPISGHTALYWYRQSLGQGLEFLIYFQGNSAPDKSGLPSDRFSAERTGGSVSTLTIQRTQQEDSAVYLCASSMTTSEQFFGPGTRLTVL.

This chain links TRBV6-5 with TRBJ2-5, with 10 nucleotides matching TRBD1. Germline V gene sequence: CDR1 MNHEY, CDR2 SVGAGI. The CDR3 loop spans 15 amino acids. With V trimmed by 5 bases and J by 4 bases, 7 bases remained unmatched. The CDR3 nucleotides read TGTGCCAGCAGTAAGACAGGGGGCGAGAGAGAGACCCAGTACTTC. It codes for CASSKTGGERETQYF.

This clonotype has a handful of counts. The chain carries TRBV5-1 and TRBJ2-1; D not certain. The germline V gene encodes CDR1 SGHRS and CDR2 YFSETQ. The length of the CDR3 is 13 residues. Trimming shortened V by 0 bases and J by 8 bases, and 9 bases separated the two germline ends. Written as DNA, the CDR3 is TGCGCCAGCAGCTTGGTACGCCCAGATGAGCAGTTCTTC. It encodes CASSLVRPDEQFF.

This clonotype was picked up a small number of times. This rearrangement joins TRBV15 to TRBJ2-7; possibly TRBD2 for D (5 bases). The CDR3 length is 18 residues. Trimming shortened V by 3 bases and J by 1 base, and 22 bases separated the two germline ends. CDR1 LNHNV and CDR2 YYDKDF come from the germline V gene (reference sequence). The CDR3 spells CATSRLGLTSTPSYEQYF. CDR3 sequence (DNA): TGTGCCACCAGCAGGCTAGGACTTACATCAACTCCATCCTACGAGCAGTACTTC.

This clonotype showed up just a few times. J is TRBJ2-3 and V is TRBV27; 8 bases agree with TRBD2. The CDR3 is 17 residues long. The V segment lost 3 bases and the J segment 5 bases; nucleotides outside the gene matches: 13. CDR1 MNHEY and CDR2 SMNVEV come from the germline V gene (reference sequence). Written as DNA, the CDR3 is TGTGCCAGCAGTTTCTCAAGCGGGAGTTCTTTGGGAGATACGCAGTATTTT. Encoded protein: CASSFSSGSSLGDTQYF.

This clonotype was seen a few times. For the CDR3, the DNA is TGTGCCAGCAGTTACGGGGCGGGGCCGGCCACCGGGGAGCTGTTTTTT. Its translation is CASSYGAGPATGELFF. The chain has TRBV6-2 or TRBV6-3 and TRBJ2-2; D perhaps matches TRBD2 (6 bases). V was shortened by 2 bases and J by 4 bases, with 14 bases between the two germline ends. CDR3 length: 16 amino acids. Per germline, CDR1 MNHEY and CDR2 SVGEGT.

This clonotype has more than one count but fewer than ten. The V and J genes are TRBV20-1 and TRBJ1-1; 8 bases are shared with TRBD1. From germline, CDR1 is DFQATT and CDR2 SNEGSKA (reference sequence). The V gene end was trimmed by 5 bases and the J gene end by 1 base; junction bases not matched to a gene: 15. The CDR3 sequence is 17 residues long. The CDR3 loop is CSAGFGQGAVRNTEAFF. CDR3 nucleotide sequence: TGCAGTGCTGGGTTTGGACAGGGAGCAGTTCGGAACACTGAAGCTTTCTTT.

This clonotype was counted only a few times. The rearrangement uses TRBV5-1 and TRBJ1-1; D not certain. In germline, CDR1 is SGHRS, CDR2 YFSETQ. Trimming cost V 0 bases and J 6 bases, with 9 bases left between them. This CDR3 region has 13 residues. The CDR3: CASSLASGAEAFF. CDR3 DNA: TGCGCCAGCAGCTTGGCGAGCGGGGCTGAAGCTTTCTTT.

The sample holds a few counts of this clonotype. The rearrangement links TRBV7-8 to TRBJ1-1; possible D gene TRBD1, 5 bases. The germline V gene has CDR1 SGHVS and CDR2 FQNEAQ. The CDR3 spans 13 residues. The V gene lost 3 bases and the J gene lost 8 bases, with 13 bases spanning the gap. The CDR3 is CASSFYQGEEAFF. The CDR3, as DNA: TGTGCCAGCAGCTTTTATCAGGGTGAAGAAGCTTTCTTT.

The chain recombines TRBV7-6 with TRBJ2-2; 9 bases are shared with TRBD2. The CDR3 extends over 15 amino acids. The germline gives CDR1 SGHVS, CDR2 FNYEAQ. Trimming took 3 bases from V and 4 from J; bases not matched to a gene: 3. Here the CDR3 reads CASSLAGGSTGELFF. Written as DNA, the CDR3 is TGTGCCAGCAGCTTGGCGGGGGGGTCCACCGGGGAGCTGTTTTTT.

This clonotype has ten or more counts. The rearrangement links TRBV27 to TRBJ1-1; possible D gene TRBD1, 6 bases. The germline gives CDR1 MNHEY, CDR2 SMNVEV (reference sequence). Trimming removed 3 bases at V and 10 bases at J, with 18 bases between. The CDR3 totals 14 residues. The CDR3 DNA reads TGTGCCAGCAGTTTCGCTGGACAGTTACTGGTAGCTTTCTTT. This codes for CASSFAGQLLVAFF.

The chain recombines TRBV20-1 with TRBJ1-2, with D maybe TRBD1 (6 bases). V lost 5 bases, J lost 2 bases, and 18 bases lay in between. The V gene's germline CDR1 is DFQATT and CDR2 SNEGSKA (reference sequence). The CDR3 length is 15 residues. Here the CDR3 DNA reads TGCAGTGCTCTCGACAGGTCCTCCCTCAACTATGGCTACACCTTC. Protein product: CSALDRSSLNYGYTF.